This T cell receptor (beta chain) was identified during a study of T cell repertoires in cytomegalovirus infection. Study-level points and caveats: Totalled public TCR beta family frequency picked out people who carried CMV plus the relevant HLA. In two of eight donors, the top clonotype was HLA-C-restricted CMV-specific.

This clonotype turned up a few times. Antigen specificity is unknown. Germline V gene lookup returns CDR1 SNHLY and CDR2 FYNNEI. This CDR3 has 16 residues. Trimming took off 6 bases at V and 0 bases at J, with 15 bases between the two ends. TCRdb ran MiXCR on the reads and lists one entry per CDR3 protein. Seen here are more than 200,000 distinct CDR3 sequences, approximately 9% observed once, and the top ten hold over 13%. The receptor's source is a human donor in good health (CMV status not recorded). Some clones in this sample may be carry-over from other donors' samples. The chain joins TRBV2 to TRBJ2-1; possible D gene TRBD1, 7 bases. Sequenced material: PBMCs. DNA for the CDR3: TGTGCCAGCAGCAGGGGGGCCCGGATCTCCTACAATGAGCAGTTCTTC. Its protein product is CASSRGARISYNEQFF.